The 19 T cell receptor beta chains below all came from one sample that was sequenced in a study of blood T cell repertoires in COVID-19. TCRdb's copy holds only in-frame clones and misses some; the assay was immunoSEQ multiplex PCR. The data show about 45,000 clones, with 86% seen just once and 7.5% to 10% held by the top ten. Sequencing used peripheral blood. The source is a human donor in a cohort sampled during active COVID-19.

This chain joins TRBV2 and TRBJ2-7; TRBD1 agrees at 7 bases. J lost 2 bases, V lost 9 bases, and 7 bases had no gene match. The CDR3 loop spans 13 amino acids. Germline assignment: CDR1 SNHLY and CDR2 FYNNEI. CDR3: CASNDRVAYEQYF. The CDR3 nucleotides are TGTGCCAGTAACGACAGGGTAGCCTACGAGCAGTACTTC.

This clone was recorded only once. This sequence joins TRBV18 and TRBJ2-1; D is perhaps TRBD2 (7 bases). V was shortened by 3 bases and J by 0 bases, with 15 bases between the two germline ends. Germline CDR1 is KGHSH and CDR2 is LQKENI. The CDR3 sequence is 17 residues long. CDR3 residues: CASSPGGGGGSYNEQFF. As DNA, the CDR3 is TGTGCCAGCTCACCGGGAGGGGGTGGAGGCTCCTACAATGAGCAGTTCTTC.

The J gene is TRBJ1-5, the V gene TRBV15; D is unresolved. Germline lookup yields CDR1 LNHNV and CDR2 YYDKDF (reference sequence). The length of the CDR3 is 12 residues. Trimming took 3 bases from V and 6 from J, leaving 6 bases between them. This chain's CDR3 is CATSRGSQPQHF. The CDR3 bases are TGTGCCACCAGCAGGGGGAGTCAGCCCCAGCATTTT. Full variable domain (missing parts from reference TRBV15 and TRBJ1-5): DAMVIQNPRYQVTQFGKPVTLSCSQTLNHNVMYWYQQKSSQAPKLLFHYYDKDFNNEADTPDNFQSRRPNTSFCFLDIRSPGLGDTAMYLCATSRGSQPQHFGDGTRLSIL.

The chain joins TRBV27 to TRBJ2-3; 7 bases line up with TRBD2. The germline V gene encodes CDR1 MNHEY and CDR2 SMNVEV (reference sequence). CDR3 length: 13 amino acids. V was clipped by 7 bases and J by 2 bases; unmatched bases: 3. CDR3 sequence: CASTRLATDTQYF. DNA of the CDR3: TGTGCCAGCACCAGACTAGCCACAGATACGCAGTATTTT.

J is TRBJ1-1 and V is TRBV6-5, with 9 bases aligning to TRBD1. CDR1 is MNHEY, CDR2 SVGAGI, per germline. This CDR3 has 15 residues. Trimming took 6 bases from V and 8 from J; bases not matched to a gene: 13. As DNA, the CDR3 is TGTGCCAGCAGCAAACTGAAATTGGGACAGGGAGAAGCTTTCTTT. This sequence encodes CASSKLKLGQGEAFF.

This clone was seen a handful of times. V usage is TRBV2 and J usage is TRBJ2-5; 10 bases match TRBD1. This CDR3 comprises 13 residues. Germline trimming cut 6 bases from V and 6 bases from J; bases unmatched to any gene: 4. Germline values: CDR1 SNHLY, CDR2 FYNNEI. DNA for the CDR3: TGTGCCAGCAGGGGACAGGGGTTACAGACCCAGTACTTC. It codes for CASRGQGLQTQYF.

The chain links TRBV9 to TRBJ2-1; 7 bases are a match to TRBD1. The CDR3 contains 15 residues. Germline V lookup: CDR1 SGDLS, CDR2 YYNGEE. The V segment lost 0 bases and the J segment 4 bases; nucleotides outside the gene matches: 4. CDR3 coding DNA: TGTGCCAGCAGCGTAGATGGGACAGCTTACAATGAGCAGTTCTTC. The encoded protein is CASSVDGTAYNEQFF.

The chain is built from TRBV2 and TRBJ2-3, with 9 bases aligning to TRBD2. CDR1 is SNHLY, CDR2 FYNNEI, per germline. V lost 6 bases, J lost 0 bases, and 4 bases stayed unmatched. This CDR3 is built from 15 residues. CDR3 protein: CASSPSGVSTDTQYF. The CDR3 DNA is TGTGCCAGCAGCCCTAGCGGGGTGAGCACAGATACGCAGTATTTT.

The chain combines TRBV6-2 or TRBV6-3 with TRBJ2-3; the match to TRBD2 covers 9 bases. J was trimmed by 1 base and V by 4 bases; bases with no gene match: 9. Germline V gene sequence: CDR1 MNHEY, CDR2 SVGEGT. The CDR3 loop spans 17 amino acids. The CDR3 DNA reads TGTGCCAGCAGTTTCTTGGCGAAGCGGGGGGGCACAGATACGCAGTATTTT. Translating it yields CASSFLAKRGGTDTQYF.

The V call is TRBV6-6, the J call TRBJ1-5, with 7 bases lining up with TRBD1. The V gene end was trimmed by 5 bases and the J gene end by 1 base; junction bases not matched to a gene: 2. The CDR3 is 14 residues long. The germline gives CDR1 MNHNY, CDR2 SVGAGI (reference sequence). CDR3 in amino acids: CASSPTGSNQPQHF. CDR3 sequence (DNA): TGTGCCAGCAGTCCGACAGGGAGCAATCAGCCCCAGCATTTT.

The gene calls are TRBV2 and TRBJ2-7; possible D gene TRBD1, 5 bases. The germline V and J ends were trimmed by 6 bases and 3 bases, with 15 bases remaining between them. Germline lookup yields CDR1 SNHLY and CDR2 FYNNEI. The CDR3 has 14 amino acids. CDR3 region: CASRTRREVYEQYF. CDR3 sequence (DNA): TGTGCCAGCAGGACCCGCAGGGAAGTCTACGAGCAGTACTTC. Based on the CDR3 plus reference TRBV2 and TRBJ2-7, the full variable domain is EPEVTQTPSHQVTQMGQEVILRCVPISNHLYFYWYRQILGQKVEFLVSFYNNEISEKSEIFDDQFSVERPDGSNFTLKIRSTKLEDSAMYFCASRTRREVYEQYFGPGTRLTVT.

The genes are TRBV18 and TRBJ2-1; 10 positions match TRBD2. There are 16 residues in the CDR3. V gave up 3 bases and J gave up 6 bases; unmatched junction bases: 8. Germline lookup yields CDR1 KGHSH and CDR2 LQKENI. CDR3 sequence (DNA): TGTGCCAGCTCACCCTTACTAAGCGGGGGGGCCAATGAGCAGTTCTTC. Translation gives CASSPLLSGGANEQFF.

The chain couples TRBV15 to TRBJ1-2, with D unclear. Germline CDR1 reads LNHNV; CDR2 reads YYDKDF (reference sequence). CDR3 length: 15 residues. The V and J ends lost 0 bases and 5 bases respectively, with 13 bases between them. CDR3 nucleotide sequence: TGTGCCACCAGCAGAGATCGAGTACTTCAATATGGCTACACCTTC. It yields the protein CATSRDRVLQYGYTF. The whole variable domain, filled in from reference TRBV15 and TRBJ1-2, reads DAMVIQNPRYQVTQFGKPVTLSCSQTLNHNVMYWYQQKSSQAPKLLFHYYDKDFNNEADTPDNFQSRRPNTSFCFLDIRSPGLGDTAMYLCATSRDRVLQYGYTFGSGTRLTVV.

The CDR3 sequence is CASSQVRQEIGQFF. In nucleotides, the CDR3 is TGTGCCAGCAGCCAAGTAAGACAGGAGATAGGGCAGTTCTTC. The chain links TRBV14 to TRBJ2-1, with D possibly matching TRBD1 (6 bases). V lost 1 base and J lost 12, with 16 bases in between. CDR1 is SGHDN and CDR2 is FVKESK in the germline V gene. The CDR3 sequence is 14 residues long. Full variable domain (remainder filled in from reference TRBV14 and TRBJ2-1): EAGVTQFPSHSVIEKGQTVTLRCDPISGHDNLYWYRRVMGKEIKFLLHFVKESKQDESGMPNNRFLAERTGGTYSTLKVQPAELEDSGVYFCASSQVRQEIGQFFGPGTRLTVL.

This chain joins TRBV7-2 and TRBJ1-1, with D unresolved. Germline values: CDR1 SGHTA, CDR2 FQGNSA. The CDR3 spans 13 residues. V dropped 3 bases and J dropped 0 bases, with 5 bases sitting between them. The CDR3 sequence: CASSFILNTEAFF. The CDR3 nucleotides are TGTGCCAGCAGCTTCATTTTGAACACTGAAGCTTTCTTT.

The chain carries TRBV9 and TRBJ1-4, with TRBD1 identical over 8 bases. Germline V CDR1 and CDR2: SGDLS, YYNGEE. CDR3 length: 16 amino acids. Trimming took 0 bases from V and 7 from J; bases not matched to a gene: 8. The CDR3 sequence is CASSVADRVNGEKLFF. CDR3 DNA sequence: TGTGCCAGCAGCGTAGCGGACAGGGTGAATGGTGAAAAACTGTTTTTT. The variable domain in full, with the rest retrieved from reference TRBV9 and TRBJ1-4, is DSGVTQTPKHLITATGQRVTLRCSPRSGDLSVYWYQQSLDQGLQFLIQYYNGEERAKGNILERFSAQQFPDLHSELNLSSLELGDSALYFCASSVADRVNGEKLFFGSGTQLSVL.

The rearrangement links TRBV28 to TRBJ2-7; D is perhaps TRBD2 (5 bases). This CDR3 is built from 14 residues. The germline V gene has CDR1 MDHEN and CDR2 SYDVKM. The V end was cut by 2 bases, the J end by 6 bases, with 14 bases between. For the CDR3, the DNA is TGTGCCAGCAGTTTAATTCGAAGGGCGGGCGAGCAGTACTTC. Protein product: CASSLIRRAGEQYF.

This clone has more than one count but fewer than ten. The chain combines TRBV5-6 with TRBJ2-1; D not resolved. With 2 bases removed from V and 5 bases from J, the gap between germline ends came to 11 bases. This CDR3 has 14 residues. Germline CDR1 SGHDT, CDR2 YYEEEE. The CDR3 protein is CASSFYSPNNEQFF. The CDR3, as DNA: TGTGCCAGCAGCTTTTACTCACCTAACAATGAGCAGTTCTTC.

V is TRBV11-2 and J is TRBJ1-3; D is unclear. V gave up 5 bases and J gave up 1 base, with 15 bases separating them. This CDR3 is 16 amino acids long. From germline, CDR1 is SGHAT and CDR2 FQNNGV. Here the CDR3 DNA reads TGTGCCAGCAGCCCGAAGCTGATCCGATCTGGAAACACCATATATTTT. It is translated as CASSPKLIRSGNTIYF.